These T cell receptor beta chains were read from a single sample in a study of cytomegalovirus exposure and HLA in healthy donors. TCRdb keeps only in-frame clones here, not all; method: immunoSEQ multiplex PCR. The data show about 80,000 clones, with around 79% seen just once and roughly 13% held by the top ten. Sequencing was done on a sample of PBMCs. The receptors were sampled from a human donor in good health. CDR3s include the opening cysteine and the closing phenylalanine or tryptophan. D genes are given only for firm matches. Rows give clone size only sometimes, using once, few, many, or a class for an expanded clone.

j_call v_call d_call clone_size cdr3_aa cdr3_nt
TRBJ2-3 TRBV9 TRBD2 . CASSVGAGGEGDTQYF TGTGCCAGCAGCGTAGGGGCGGGGGGGGAGGGAGATACGCAGTATTTT
TRBJ2-2 TRBV4-1 . . CASSQPLGGGTGELFF TGCGCCAGCAGCCAACCCCTGGGCGGAGGGACCGGGGAGCTGTTTTTT
TRBJ2-2 TRBV2 . once CASSEARGVTGELFF TGTGCCAGCAGTGAAGCGCGCGGTGTCACCGGGGAGCTGTTTTTT
TRBJ1-2 TRBV5-4 TRBD1 once CASIDSGQAFYGYTF TGTGCCAGCATCGACAGCGGACAGGCCTTCTATGGCTACACCTTC
TRBJ2-7 TRBV4-1 . . CASSQVPGAGQYF TGCGCCAGCAGCCAAGTCCCGGGAGCGGGGCAGTACTTC
TRBJ2-2 TRBV7-6 TRBD2 . CASSLVSGGRRELFF TGTGCCAGCAGCTTAGTGTCGGGGGGACGGCGGGAGCTGTTTTTT
TRBJ1-1 TRBV6-5 . . CASSYGRVRNTEAFF TGTGCCAGCAGTTACGGTCGGGTAAGGAACACTGAAGCTTTCTTT
TRBJ2-5 TRBV10-1 TRBD2 once CASSEGRGLAEETQYF TGCGCCAGCAGTGAGGGCAGGGGACTAGCGGAGGAGACCCAGTACTTC
TRBJ2-5 TRBV5-4 . . CASSFARDFQETQYF TGTGCCAGCAGCTTCGCCCGGGACTTCCAAGAGACCCAGTACTTC
TRBJ1-1 TRBV6-5 . . CASSRPGMNTEAFF TGTGCCAGCAGTAGACCGGGAATGAACACTGAAGCTTTCTTT
TRBJ2-5 TRBV2 TRBD2 . CAISGTSIQTQYF TGTGCCATCTCCGGGACTAGCATCCAGACCCAGTACTTC
TRBJ1-2 TRBV5-1 . few CASSIPSEGYTF TGCGCCAGCAGCATCCCCTCGGAGGGCTACACCTTC
TRBJ2-7 TRBV5-1 . . CASSFDLDSSSYEQYF TGCGCCAGCAGCTTTGACCTGGACAGCAGCTCCTACGAGCAGTACTTC
TRBJ2-3 TRBV6-5 TRBD1 . CASSQGQGRDTQYF TGTGCCAGCAGCCAGGGACAGGGGAGGGATACGCAGTATTTT
TRBJ1-5 TRBV30 . . CAWSVVGTEPQNF TGTGCCTGGAGTGTTGTAGGTACGGAGCCCCAGAATTTT
TRBJ2-3 TRBV4-1 . . CASSQVFGAQISSTDTQYF TGCGCCAGCAGCCAAGTGTTTGGGGCCCAGATCTCTAGCACAGATACGCAGTATTTT
TRBJ1-2 TRBV27 . . CASSFGGNYGYTF TGTGCCAGCAGTTTCGGAGGGAACTATGGCTACACCTTC
TRBJ2-7 TRBV6-1 . . CASRADRTTYEQYF TGTGCCAGCAGAGCAGACAGGACCACCTACGAGCAGTACTTC
TRBJ1-2 TRBV5-5 TRBD1 . CASSRQGAGYGYTF TGTGCCAGCAGTCGACAGGGGGCGGGCTATGGCTACACCTTC
TRBJ2-3 TRBV5-1 . . CASSLEGGPDTQYF TGCGCCAGCAGCTTGGAAGGGGGTCCAGATACGCAGTATTTT
TRBJ2-7 TRBV5-4 TRBD1 . CASSLDRGYEQYF TGTGCCAGCAGCTTGGACAGGGGGTACGAGCAGTACTTC
TRBJ1-1 TRBV29-1 TRBD1 . CSVYRGITEAFF TGCAGCGTTTACAGGGGGATTACTGAAGCTTTCTTT
TRBJ2-2 TRBV25-1 TRBD1 . CASTRTGNTGELFF TGTGCCAGCACCCGGACAGGCAACACCGGGGAGCTGTTTTTT
TRBJ1-1 TRBV19 . . CASSNQGQSPNTEAFF TGTGCCAGTAGTAACCAAGGACAGAGTCCGAACACTGAAGCTTTCTTT
TRBJ2-2 TRBV27 . . CASSLWTPRGTGELFF TGTGCCAGCAGTTTATGGACACCCAGGGGCACCGGGGAGCTGTTTTTT
TRBJ2-1 TRBV14 TRBD1 . CASSQDRDRDDEQFF TGTGCCAGCAGCCAAGATAGGGACAGGGACGATGAGCAGTTCTTC
TRBJ2-7 TRBV6-6 . . CASKPGVSGSYEQYF TGTGCCAGCAAGCCCGGGGTATCGGGCTCCTACGAGCAGTACTTC
TRBJ1-5 TRBV19 . . CASSIGGQGGQPQHF TGTGCCAGTAGTATAGGGGGCCAGGGAGGTCAGCCCCAGCATTTT
TRBJ2-7 TRBV6-5 . few CASSSLMRHYEQYF TGTGCCAGCAGTTCCTTAATGCGTCACTACGAGCAGTACTTC
TRBJ1-4 TRBV19 . . CASSNHRDEGEKLFF TGTGCCAGTAGTAACCACAGGGATGAGGGTGAAAAACTGTTTTTT
TRBJ1-1 TRBV14 TRBD1 . CASSRIRGQGDTEAFF TGTGCCAGCAGCCGTATAAGGGGACAGGGGGACACTGAAGCTTTCTTT